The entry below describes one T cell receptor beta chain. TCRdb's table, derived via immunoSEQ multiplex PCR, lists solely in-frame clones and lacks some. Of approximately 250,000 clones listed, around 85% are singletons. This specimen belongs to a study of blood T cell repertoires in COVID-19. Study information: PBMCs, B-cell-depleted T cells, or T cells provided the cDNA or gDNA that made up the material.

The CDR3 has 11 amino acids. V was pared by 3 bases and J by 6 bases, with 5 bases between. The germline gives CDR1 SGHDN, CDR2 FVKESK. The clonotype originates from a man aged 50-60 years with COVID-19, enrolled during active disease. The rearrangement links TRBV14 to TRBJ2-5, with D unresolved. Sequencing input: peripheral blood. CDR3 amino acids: CASSHSKTQYF. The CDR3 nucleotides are TGTGCCAGCAGCCATTCAAAGACCCAGTACTTC.